What follows describes a single TCR beta chain. No antigen is known for it. The data stem from a study of cytomegalovirus exposure and HLA in healthy donors. The study, taken as a whole, reports: Researchers catalogued under 200 TCR beta chains as cytomegalovirus-associated. Despite most TCR sequences being rare, some public TCRs occurred in many donors. Subsequent analysis showed first-cohort TCR clusters tending to co-occur in about 110 validation repertoires.

Measured with immunoSEQ multiplex PCR; TCRdb has only the in-frame clones, and not every one. The repertoire consists of fewer than 350,000 clones, with roughly 90% occurring once and the leading ten covering approximately 0.9%. The J segment lost 8 bases and the V segment lost 5 bases, leaving 6 bases of the junction unmatched. CDR1 and CDR2 from the germline V gene are SGHTA and FQGNSA. The CDR3 is 15 amino acids. The sequencing sample was made of PBMCs. The clonotype was recovered from a woman between 18 and 29 years old in good health and CMV-seronegative. The chain is built from TRBV7-2 and TRBJ2-1; 13 bases align to TRBD2. CDR3 residues: CASSRLAGGHYEQFF. DNA for the CDR3: TGTGCCAGCAGCCGACTAGCGGGAGGCCACTATGAGCAGTTCTTC.